The next 22 T cell receptor beta chains were all read from a single sample in a study of cytomegalovirus exposure and HLA in healthy donors. Here immunoSEQ multiplex PCR was the method, and the copy in TCRdb shows in-frame clones only, minus some. The sample includes about 330,000 clones, around 87% seen only once; the top ten take approximately 1.2%. The sample consisted of PBMCs. These receptors all come from a woman aged 25-40 years in good health and CMV-seropositive.

The CDR3 bases are TGTGCCAGCAGCTTGGGCAGAGCAGACCCTACAATGAACACTGAAGCTTTCTTT. Protein product: CASSLGRADPTMNTEAFF. The rearrangement links TRBV11-2 to TRBJ1-1; no clear D gene. Trimming cost V 3 bases and J 0 bases, with 20 bases left between them. The length of the CDR3 is 18 residues. Germline V gene data show CDR1 as SGHAT and CDR2 as FQNNGV.

This clone was seen a handful of times. The CDR3 sequence is CASSLGNEQFF. DNA of the CDR3: TGCGCCAGCAGCTTGGGAAATGAGCAGTTCTTC. This rearrangement joins TRBV5-1 to TRBJ2-1; D is uncertain. Per the germline V gene, CDR1 is SGHRS and CDR2 is YFSETQ. V lost 0 bases and J 7 bases, leaving 2 bases between the germline ends. The length of the CDR3 is 11 residues. Filled out from reference TRBV5-1 and TRBJ2-1, the complete variable domain reads KAGVTQTPRYLIKTRGQQVTLSCSPISGHRSVSWYQQTPGQGLQFLFEYFSETQRNKGNFPGRFSGRQFSNSRSEMNVSTLELGDSALYLCASSLGNEQFFGPGTRLTVL.

The CDR3, as DNA: TGCGCCAGCAGCCAAGAGTCGGCGGTAGGTGACATTCAGTACTTC. Translating it yields CASSQESAVGDIQYF. The chain has TRBV4-1 and TRBJ2-4, with D hard to call. Looked up from germline, CDR1 is MGHRA and CDR2 is YSYEKL. The germline V and J ends were trimmed by 0 bases and 8 bases, with 14 bases remaining between them. This CDR3 is built from 15 residues.

This chain links TRBV30 with TRBJ1-1; D might be TRBD1 (6 bases). This CDR3 has 11 residues. Trimming removed 4 bases from V and 11 bases from J, with 14 bases in between. Germline CDR1 reads GTSNPN; CDR2 reads SVGIG (reference sequence). CDR3 sequence: CAWTGQTSAFF. CDR3 nucleotides: TGTGCCTGGACTGGACAGACGAGCGCTTTCTTT.

The chain has TRBV6-1 and TRBJ1-5, with D tentatively TRBD1 (5 bases). Germline values: CDR1 MNHNS, CDR2 SASEGT. Between the trimmed V and J ends, which lost 4 bases and 0 bases, there was a span of 16 bases. CDR3 length: 17 amino acids. CDR3 amino acids: CASSAGTARYSNQPQHF. CDR3 sequence (DNA): TGTGCCAGCAGTGCTGGGACGGCCCGATATAGCAATCAGCCCCAGCATTTT.

This clone appeared a single time. The chain is built from TRBV5-1 and TRBJ2-5; D ambiguous. Germline V gene sequence: CDR1 SGHRS, CDR2 YFSETQ. This CDR3 comprises 16 residues. Trimming took 4 bases from V and 5 from J, leaving 21 bases between them. The CDR3 region is CASSALRNPNQETQYF. As DNA, the CDR3 is TGCGCCAGCAGCGCACTCCGTAATCCGAATCAGGAGACCCAGTACTTC.

The chain combines TRBV9 with TRBJ1-1; maybe TRBD1 (5 bases). Germline CDR1 and CDR2: SGDLS and YYNGEE. V lost 0 bases and J lost 0, with 15 bases in between. CDR3 length: 17 amino acids. CDR3 bases: TGTGCCAGCAGCGTAGTGCCAGGGTCACCCATGAACACTGAAGCTTTCTTT. Amino acids: CASSVVPGSPMNTEAFF.

In DNA form, the CDR3 reads TGTGCCAGCAGTCTGACACCGTCTAACTATGGCTACACCTTC. Amino acid sequence: CASSLTPSNYGYTF. V and J are TRBV6-5 and TRBJ1-2; D not certain. The germline V and J ends were trimmed by 5 bases and 0 bases, with 10 bases remaining between them. The V gene's germline CDR1 is MNHEY and CDR2 SVGAGI. CDR3 length: 14 residues.

The CDR3, as DNA: TGTGCCAGCAGTTTGGGGGGCACGGGGTTCCAGCCCCAGCATTTT. Translated, it gives CASSLGGTGFQPQHF. V usage is TRBV28 and J usage is TRBJ1-5; possibly TRBD1 for D (6 bases). Per the germline V gene, CDR1 is MDHEN and CDR2 is SYDVKM. With 3 bases removed from V and 7 bases from J, the gap between germline ends came to 16 bases. The CDR3 is 15 amino acids.

This rearrangement joins TRBV7-3 to TRBJ2-5; tentative D call: TRBD2 (6 bases). The CDR3 sequence is 16 residues long. The V gene's germline CDR1 is SGHTA and CDR2 FQGTGA. Between the trimmed V and J ends, which lost 1 base and 0 bases, there was a span of 12 bases. The CDR3 region has the DNA TGTGCCAGCAGCTTAATGGGGGGAACCAACCAAGAGACCCAGTACTTC. Encoded protein: CASSLMGGTNQETQYF.

This clone was seen once. The V gene is TRBV5-4, the J gene TRBJ1-4; D might be TRBD1 (5 bases). The V and J ends lost 1 base and 4 bases respectively, with 14 bases between them. From germline, CDR1 is SGHNT and CDR2 YYREEE (reference sequence). There are 16 residues in the CDR3. The CDR3 region has the DNA TGTGCCAGCAGCTTGTCTGGGGCGCTTGGTAATGAAAAACTGTTTTTT. The encoded protein is CASSLSGALGNEKLFF.

This clone was seen only once. The V gene is TRBV4-3, the J gene TRBJ1-2, with D possibly matching TRBD1 (5 bases). Looked up from germline, CDR1 is LGHNA and CDR2 is YSLEER. V gave up 0 bases and J gave up 4 bases, with 15 bases separating them. This CDR3 has 16 residues. CDR3 sequence (DNA): TGCGCCAGCAGCCAAGATGGGATTATGGGACTCTATGGCTACACCTTC. Encoded protein: CASSQDGIMGLYGYTF.

This chain uses TRBV10-3 with TRBJ2-3; 7 bases fit TRBD1. The CDR3 is 17 amino acids. Germline V CDR1 and CDR2: ENHRY, SYGVKD. Germline trimming cut 0 bases from V and 2 bases from J; bases unmatched to any gene: 8. CDR3 coding DNA: TGTGCCATCAGTGAGTCGGGGGCCGGGACAGTCACAGATACGCAGTATTTT. Its protein product is CAISESGAGTVTDTQYF.

The rearrangement uses TRBV7-2 and TRBJ1-2; D is possibly TRBD1 (5 bases). Germline V gene lookup returns CDR1 SGHTA and CDR2 FQGNSA. CDR3 length: 13 residues. The V gene lost 6 bases and the J gene lost 5 bases, with 13 bases spanning the gap. CDR3 loop: CASRAKTAYGYTF. The CDR3 bases are TGTGCCAGCAGGGCAAAGACAGCGTATGGCTACACCTTC.

The V and J genes are TRBV30 and TRBJ1-1; possible D gene TRBD1, 6 bases. The V gene's germline CDR1 is GTSNPN and CDR2 SVGIG (reference sequence). V was shortened by 4 bases and J by 6 bases, with 18 bases between the two germline ends. The CDR3 has 14 residues. CDR3 coding DNA: TGTGCCTGGATGGCCGGCCCCGAGGGGGCTGAAGCTTTCTTT. This sequence encodes CAWMAGPEGAEAFF.

The chain uses TRBV7-2 and TRBJ2-4; 14 bases line up with TRBD2. The V segment lost 5 bases and the J segment 6 bases; nucleotides outside the gene matches: 9. Germline assignment: CDR1 SGHTA and CDR2 FQGNSA. CDR3 length: 17 amino acids. In DNA form, the CDR3 reads TGTGCCAGCAGCCCCGGACTAGCGGGGGGCCGAAGAAACATTCAGTACTTC. It is translated as CASSPGLAGGRRNIQYF.

This chain joins TRBV5-4 and TRBJ1-1; D perhaps matches TRBD1 (5 bases). The V end was cut by 0 bases, the J end by 3 bases, with 6 bases between. Per the germline V gene, CDR1 is SGHNT and CDR2 is YYREEE (reference sequence). The CDR3 spans 13 residues. CDR3 in DNA: TGTGCCAGCAGCTTGGGGGGGGACACTGAAGCTTTCTTT. This sequence encodes CASSLGGDTEAFF. Complete variable domain (other parts from reference TRBV5-4 and TRBJ1-1): ETGVTQSPTHLIKTRGQQVTLRCSSQSGHNTVSWYQQALGQGPQFIFQYYREEENGRGNFPPRFSGLQFPNYSSELNVNALELDDSALYLCASSLGGDTEAFFGQGTRLTVV.

The V and J genes are TRBV9 and TRBJ2-2; TRBD2 matches 11 bases. The germline CDR1 and CDR2 sequences are SGDLS and YYNGEE. The CDR3 totals 16 residues. Trimming at V came to 4 bases and at J to 9 bases, leaving 11 bases not matched to a gene. CDR3 DNA: TGTGCCAGCAGCCCTGGGACTAGCGGAGGGCACCGGGAGCTGTTTTTT. As protein: CASSPGTSGGHRELFF. The variable domain in full, with the rest retrieved from reference TRBV9 and TRBJ2-2, is DSGVTQTPKHLITATGQRVTLRCSPRSGDLSVYWYQQSLDQGLQFLIQYYNGEERAKGNILERFSAQQFPDLHSELNLSSLELGDSALYFCASSPGTSGGHRELFFGEGSRLTVL.

This clone appeared once. The rearrangement links TRBV30 to TRBJ2-1; 9 nucleotides agree with TRBD2. This CDR3 has 15 amino acids. With V trimmed by 2 bases and J by 5 bases, 7 bases remained unmatched. Germline loops: CDR1 GTSNPN, CDR2 SVGIG (reference sequence). In nucleotides, the CDR3 is TGTGCCTGGAGTCGTAGCGGGAGAAGGAACAATGAGCAGTTCTTC. This codes for CAWSRSGRRNNEQFF.

The rearrangement links TRBV30 to TRBJ2-7, with 9 bases that match TRBD1. This CDR3 is built from 12 residues. Germline lookup yields CDR1 GTSNPN and CDR2 SVGIG (reference sequence). After removal of 8 bases from V and 3 bases from J, the junction contained 5 bases not matched to a gene. CDR3 amino acids: CAATGGVYEQYF. CDR3 bases: TGTGCCGCGACAGGGGGGGTCTACGAGCAGTACTTC.

The genes are TRBV7-2 and TRBJ2-1, with TRBD2 identical over 11 bases. V shed 5 bases and J 7 bases; nucleotides not matched to a gene: 7. This CDR3 is 15 amino acids long. Germline-derived CDR1 and CDR2 are SGHTA and FQGNSA. Here the CDR3 DNA reads TGTGCCAGCAGCCGTAGCGGGAGGGAACAAAATGAGCAGTTCTTC. This sequence encodes CASSRSGREQNEQFF.

The chain employs TRBV28 and TRBJ2-7, with 8 bases that match TRBD2. This CDR3 region has 15 residues. Germline values: CDR1 MDHEN, CDR2 SYDVKM. V dropped 5 bases and J dropped 0; count of bases not matched to a gene: 6. CDR3 sequence reads: CASSTPGTSSYEQYF. CDR3 coding DNA: TGTGCCAGCAGTACACCCGGGACTAGCTCCTACGAGCAGTACTTC.